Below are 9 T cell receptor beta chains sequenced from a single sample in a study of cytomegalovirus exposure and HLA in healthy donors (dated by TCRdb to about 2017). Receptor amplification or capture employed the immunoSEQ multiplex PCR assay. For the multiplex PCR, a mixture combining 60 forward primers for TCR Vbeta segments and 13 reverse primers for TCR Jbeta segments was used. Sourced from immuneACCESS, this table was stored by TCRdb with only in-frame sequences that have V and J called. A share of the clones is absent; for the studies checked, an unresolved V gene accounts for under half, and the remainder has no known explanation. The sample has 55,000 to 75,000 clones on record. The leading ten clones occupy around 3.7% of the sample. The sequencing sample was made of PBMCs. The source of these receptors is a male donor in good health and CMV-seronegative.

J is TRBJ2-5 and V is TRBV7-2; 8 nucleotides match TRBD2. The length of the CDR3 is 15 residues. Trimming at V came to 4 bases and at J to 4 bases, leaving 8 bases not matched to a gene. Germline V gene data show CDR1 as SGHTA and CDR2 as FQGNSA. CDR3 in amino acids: CASSSAPGGGETQYF. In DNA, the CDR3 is TGTGCCAGCAGCTCTGCCCCGGGGGGGGGAGAGACCCAGTACTTC.

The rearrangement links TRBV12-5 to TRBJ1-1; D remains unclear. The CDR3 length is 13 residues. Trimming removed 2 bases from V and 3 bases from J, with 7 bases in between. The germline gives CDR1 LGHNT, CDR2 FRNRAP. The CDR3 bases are TGTGCTAGTGGTTTGTCCCGGGACACTGAAGCTTTCTTT. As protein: CASGLSRDTEAFF.

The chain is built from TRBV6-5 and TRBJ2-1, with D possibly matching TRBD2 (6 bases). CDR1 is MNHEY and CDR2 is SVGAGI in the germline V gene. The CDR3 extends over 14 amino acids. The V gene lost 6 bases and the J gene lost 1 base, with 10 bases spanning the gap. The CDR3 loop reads CASSRSGSYNEQFF. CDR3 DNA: TGTGCCAGCAGCCGGAGCGGGTCCTACAATGAGCAGTTCTTC.

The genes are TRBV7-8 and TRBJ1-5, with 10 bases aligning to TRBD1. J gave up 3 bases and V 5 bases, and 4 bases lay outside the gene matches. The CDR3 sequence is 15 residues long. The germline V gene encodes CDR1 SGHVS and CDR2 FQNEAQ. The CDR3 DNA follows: TGTGCCAGCAGCCGACAGGGGGCCCCCAATCAGCCCCAGCATTTT. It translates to CASSRQGAPNQPQHF.

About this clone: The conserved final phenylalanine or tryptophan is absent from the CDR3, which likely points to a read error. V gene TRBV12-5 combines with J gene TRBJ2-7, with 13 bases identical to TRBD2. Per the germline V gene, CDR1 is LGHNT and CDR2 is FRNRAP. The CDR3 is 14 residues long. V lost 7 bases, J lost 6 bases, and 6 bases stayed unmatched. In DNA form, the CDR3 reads TGTGCTAGTGCCCCGGGACTAGCGGGGCGCGAGCAGTACCTC. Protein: CASAPGLAGREQYL.

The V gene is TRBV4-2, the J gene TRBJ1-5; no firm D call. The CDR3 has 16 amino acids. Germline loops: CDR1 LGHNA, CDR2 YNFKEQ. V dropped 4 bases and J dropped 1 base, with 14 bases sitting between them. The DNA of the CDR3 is TGTGCCAGCAGCCCGATGGACGGAGGGAGCAATCAGCCCCAGCATTTT. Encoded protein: CASSPMDGGSNQPQHF.

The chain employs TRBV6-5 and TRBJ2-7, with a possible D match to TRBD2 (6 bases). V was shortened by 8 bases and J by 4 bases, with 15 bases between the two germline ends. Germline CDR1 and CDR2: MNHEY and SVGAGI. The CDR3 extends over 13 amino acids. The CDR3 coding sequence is TGTGCCAGCCGTGGGGGGTTGTTGTACGAGCAGTACTTC. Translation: CASRGGLLYEQYF.

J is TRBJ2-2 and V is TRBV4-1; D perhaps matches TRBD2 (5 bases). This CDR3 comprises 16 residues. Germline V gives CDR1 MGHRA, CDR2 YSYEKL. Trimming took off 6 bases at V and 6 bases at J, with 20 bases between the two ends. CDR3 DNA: TGCGCCAGCAGAAACGAGGGTCGTAGTTCCGCCGGGGAGCTGTTTTTT. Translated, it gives CASRNEGRSSAGELFF.

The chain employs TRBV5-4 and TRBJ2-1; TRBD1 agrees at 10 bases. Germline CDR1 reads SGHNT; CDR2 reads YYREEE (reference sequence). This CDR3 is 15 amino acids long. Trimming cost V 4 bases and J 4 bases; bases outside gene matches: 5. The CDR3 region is CASSPDRGVYNEQFF. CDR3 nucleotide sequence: TGTGCCAGCAGCCCGGACAGGGGGGTGTACAATGAGCAGTTCTTC.